Below are 32 T cell receptor beta chains sequenced from a single sample in a study of Ad26.COV2.S vaccination and SARS-CoV-2 variants. Only in-frame clones appear in the TCRdb table, and some are missing; sequencing was by immunoSEQ multiplex PCR. The profile covers hundreds of thousands of clones, with approximately 92% appearing a single time and roughly 1.7% taken by the ten largest. The treatment here: around 19 received Ad26.COV2.S at low or high dose, single or two shots; 5 received placebo; per-sample allocation not given. Sampling happened 63 days after the first vaccine or placebo injection. Source: peripheral blood, taken in a trial of Ad26.COV2.S vaccine versus placebo. The receptors here all came from a person between 18 and 65 years old who received the Ad26.COV2.S COVID-19 vaccine or a placebo.

The gene calls are TRBV24-1 and TRBJ2-3, with 12 bases lining up with TRBD2. This CDR3 is built from 16 residues. J was trimmed by 2 bases and V by 5 bases; bases with no gene match: 4. Germline values: CDR1 KGHDR, CDR2 SFDVKD. The DNA of the CDR3 is TGTGCCACCAGTGGGACTAGCGGGACGATCACAGATACGCAGTATTTT. Residues: CATSGTSGTITDTQYF.

This clone is a singleton in its sample. This sample includes further DNA sequences coding for the same CDR3. The chain couples TRBV7-8 to TRBJ1-6, with 8 positions matching TRBD1. The CDR3 is made up of 14 amino acids. Looked up from germline, CDR1 is SGHVS and CDR2 is FQNEAQ. V lost 5 bases, J lost 7 bases, and 4 bases stayed unmatched. CDR3 nucleotide sequence: TGTGCCAGCAGCCCCGACAGGGGAAATTCACCCCTCCACTTT. It encodes CASSPDRGNSPLHF.

V gene TRBV2 combines with J gene TRBJ1-2; TRBD1 matches at 11 bases. From germline, CDR1 is SNHLY and CDR2 FYNNEI. CDR3 size: 17 residues. After removal of 8 bases from V and 1 base from J, the junction contained 12 bases not matched to a gene. The CDR3 coding sequence is TGTGCCAGCTCCACCCCGGACAGGGGGCCTGTTAACTATGGCTACACCTTC. It translates to CASSTPDRGPVNYGYTF.

The chain joins TRBV10-2 to TRBJ1-2; tentative D call: TRBD1 (6 bases). V was pared by 7 bases and J by 0 bases, with 15 bases between. Germline CDR1 is WSHSY and CDR2 is SAAADI. The CDR3 length is 15 residues. CDR3 protein: CASTESRTANYGYTF. CDR3 coding DNA: TGCGCCAGCACCGAGTCGAGGACAGCTAACTATGGCTACACCTTC.

This sequence joins TRBV6-1 and TRBJ1-3, with 7 bases lining up with TRBD1. Losses at the gene ends were 2 bases for V and 2 bases for J; bases not matched to a gene: 9. The CDR3 runs to 17 residues. Germline values: CDR1 MNHNS, CDR2 SASEGT. CDR3 coding DNA: TGTGCCAGCAGTGAACGTTTTAGACAGGGAGCTGGAAACACCATATATTTT. Its protein is CASSERFRQGAGNTIYF.

The rearrangement uses TRBV4-1 and TRBJ1-4; D is perhaps TRBD1 (5 bases). V lost 1 base and J 9 bases, leaving 15 bases between the germline ends. The CDR3 totals 15 residues. CDR1 is MGHRA, CDR2 YSYEKL, per germline. CDR3 nucleotide sequence: TGCGCCAGCAGCCAAGCCCGGGACTTAGCCCAAAAACTGTTTTTT. It encodes CASSQARDLAQKLFF.

The chain uses TRBV6-2 or TRBV6-3 and TRBJ2-1; D gene uncertain. This CDR3 has 14 residues. CDR1 is MNHEY, CDR2 SVGEGT, per germline. V was pared by 2 bases and J by 7 bases, with 12 bases between. In nucleotides, the CDR3 is TGTGCCAGCAGTTACGCAGGAAACACTAATGAGCAGTTCTTC. Translation: CASSYAGNTNEQFF.

In DNA form, the CDR3 reads TGCAGCGGTGGAGCGGGGACCACAGATACGCAGTATTTT. Amino acid sequence: CSGGAGTTDTQYF. This chain links TRBV29-1 with TRBJ2-3, with 7 nucleotides matching TRBD2. Germline V gene lookup returns CDR1 SQVTM and CDR2 ANQGSEA. The CDR3 is 13 amino acids. V shed 7 bases and J 2 bases; nucleotides not matched to a gene: 6.

The V and J genes are TRBV28 and TRBJ2-2, with TRBD2 matching 9 bases. Trimming at V came to 6 bases and at J to 6 bases, leaving 11 bases not matched to a gene. Germline lookup yields CDR1 MDHEN and CDR2 SYDVKM. The CDR3 length is 16 residues. The CDR3 is CASRHPGGGGAGELFF. CDR3 nucleotides: TGTGCCAGCAGACACCCCGGAGGCGGGGGGGCCGGGGAGCTGTTTTTT.

This chain links TRBV29-1 with TRBJ2-3, with no clear D. Germline V CDR1 and CDR2: SQVTM, ANQGSEA. Trimming pared 4 bases from V and 4 bases from J, leaving 6 bases between. This CDR3 contains 11 residues. The CDR3 reads CSVVGPDTQYF. The CDR3 DNA reads TGCAGCGTTGTAGGTCCAGATACGCAGTATTTT.

There are a few counts of this clone. The chain uses TRBV7-6 and TRBJ2-1; no reliable D call. The CDR3 contains 13 residues. V was cut by 3 bases and J by 0 bases, with 3 bases left in between. The germline V gene encodes CDR1 SGHVS and CDR2 FNYEAQ. The CDR3: CASSFLSYNEQFF. CDR3 sequence (DNA): TGTGCCAGCAGCTTTCTCTCCTACAATGAGCAGTTCTTC.

The chain uses TRBV12-3 or TRBV12-4 and TRBJ2-7, with unresolved D. Trimming left V 8 bases short and J 1 base short, with 6 bases between. The CDR3 spans 11 residues. As DNA, the CDR3 is TGTGCCAGCGGCGTTTCCTACGAGCAGTACTTC. The encoded protein is CASGVSYEQYF.

The chain is built from TRBV15 and TRBJ1-4; 7 bases fit TRBD1. Germline CDR1 reads LNHNV; CDR2 reads YYDKDF (reference sequence). V dropped 4 bases and J dropped 4; count of bases not matched to a gene: 15. The CDR3 covers 18 residues. CDR3 sequence reads: CATSTFRGTEGFNEKLFF. In nucleotides, the CDR3 is TGTGCCACCAGCACCTTCCGGGGGACAGAGGGATTTAATGAAAAACTGTTTTTT. Filled out from reference TRBV15 and TRBJ1-4, the complete variable domain reads DAMVIQNPRYQVTQFGKPVTLSCSQTLNHNVMYWYQQKSSQAPKLLFHYYDKDFNNEADTPDNFQSRRPNTSFCFLDIRSPGLGDTAMYLCATSTFRGTEGFNEKLFFGSGTQLSVL.

The chain links TRBV6-6 to TRBJ1-1; no clear D. Deletions cut 7 bases from V and 4 bases from J, with 13 bases between. The germline V gene has CDR1 MNHNY and CDR2 SVGAGI (reference sequence). The CDR3 has 13 residues. In DNA, the CDR3 is TGTGCCAGCATTCGTGACGTGGGCACTGAAGCTTTCTTT. It codes for CASIRDVGTEAFF.

This clone has a single count. The gene calls are TRBV18 and TRBJ2-3, with D hard to call. The CDR3 contains 14 residues. The germline V and J ends were trimmed by 4 bases and 0 bases, with 8 bases remaining between them. Germline CDR1 is KGHSH and CDR2 is LQKENI. The chain's CDR3 is CASSQQHSTDTQYF. CDR3 nucleotides: TGTGCCAGCTCACAGCAGCATAGCACAGATACGCAGTATTTT.

The chain has TRBV5-1 and TRBJ2-2, with TRBD1 matching 8 bases. Germline V gives CDR1 SGHRS, CDR2 YFSETQ. Trimming removed 6 bases from V and 3 bases from J; junction bases left unmatched: 4. This CDR3 region has 14 residues. The CDR3 loop reads CASTGQGDTGELFF. Written as DNA, the CDR3 is TGCGCCAGCACCGGACAGGGTGACACCGGGGAGCTGTTTTTT.

This sequence joins TRBV7-8 and TRBJ2-3; D remains ambiguous. Germline CDR1 and CDR2: SGHVS and FQNEAQ. Trimming pared 5 bases from V and 4 bases from J, leaving 22 bases between. This CDR3 comprises 17 residues. Here the CDR3 reads CASSPLLQSIRADTQYF. The CDR3 bases are TGTGCCAGCAGCCCCCTTCTCCAGAGCATCCGCGCAGATACGCAGTATTTT.

This chain joins TRBV4-1 and TRBJ2-7; 9 bases line up with TRBD1. The CDR3 extends over 15 amino acids. The V gene end was trimmed by 3 bases and the J gene end by 1 base; junction bases not matched to a gene: 4. Germline CDR1 reads MGHRA; CDR2 reads YSYEKL. In DNA form, the CDR3 reads TGCGCCAGCAGCCAGCCCGGGACAGGGTCCTACGAGCAGTACTTC. Protein product: CASSQPGTGSYEQYF.

V and J are TRBV6-5 and TRBJ1-1, with a weak D call TRBD1 (5 bases). The CDR3 sequence is 14 residues long. Trimming removed 0 bases from V and 6 bases from J, with 11 bases in between. CDR1 MNHEY and CDR2 SVGAGI come from the germline V gene. CDR3 protein: CASSYSRGWSEAFF. The CDR3 nucleotides are TGTGCCAGCAGTTACTCAAGGGGATGGTCTGAAGCTTTCTTT.

V gene TRBV9 combines with J gene TRBJ2-2; D is possibly TRBD1 or TRBD2 (5 bases each). V was shortened by 5 bases and J by 3 bases, with 17 bases between the two germline ends. The V gene's germline CDR1 is SGDLS and CDR2 YYNGEE. CDR3 size: 16 residues. The CDR3 DNA follows: TGTGCCAGCAGGGACTCGATCGGGGCCGACACCGGGGAGCTGTTTTTT. Translated, it gives CASRDSIGADTGELFF. Combining the CDR3 with reference TRBV9 and TRBJ2-2 gives the whole variable domain DSGVTQTPKHLITATGQRVTLRCSPRSGDLSVYWYQQSLDQGLQFLIQYYNGEERAKGNILERFSAQQFPDLHSELNLSSLELGDSALYFCASRDSIGADTGELFFGEGSRLTVL.

This chain joins TRBV9 and TRBJ2-3; no definite D call. The V end was cut by 0 bases, the J end by 0 bases, with 11 bases between. CDR3 length equals 16 residues. Germline V gene sequence: CDR1 SGDLS, CDR2 YYNGEE. As DNA, the CDR3 is TGTGCCAGCAGCGTAGTAGGTGTTCCGAGCACAGATACGCAGTATTTT. Its protein product is CASSVVGVPSTDTQYF.

The genes are TRBV5-5 and TRBJ2-7, with D possibly matching TRBD1 (5 bases). This CDR3 comprises 14 residues. The germline CDR1 and CDR2 sequences are SGHKS and YYEKEE (reference sequence). Trimming took off 0 bases at V and 3 bases at J, with 10 bases between the two ends. The CDR3 loop reads CASSLAGIDYEQYF. The DNA of the CDR3 is TGTGCCAGCAGCTTGGCAGGGATTGACTACGAGCAGTACTTC.

The chain joins TRBV5-6 to TRBJ2-2, with D possibly being TRBD1 (5 bases). The germline gives CDR1 SGHDT, CDR2 YYEEEE. The V end was cut by 4 bases, the J end by 10 bases, with 17 bases between. The CDR3 runs to 14 residues. CDR3 loop: CASSPTERAVELFF. CDR3 bases: TGTGCCAGCAGCCCGACAGAAAGGGCTGTGGAGCTGTTTTTT.

V and J are TRBV6-5 and TRBJ1-1; TRBD1 is a possible D gene (5 bases). Trimming pared 0 bases from V and 5 bases from J, leaving 16 bases between. This CDR3 has 16 amino acids. Germline lookup yields CDR1 MNHEY and CDR2 SVGAGI. In DNA, the CDR3 is TGTGCCAGCAGTTACTCGGGTGGGGCAAGGAAGACTGAAGCTTTCTTT. Protein: CASSYSGGARKTEAFF.

The V gene is TRBV7-6, the J gene TRBJ2-1, with TRBD2 matching 8 bases. This CDR3 has 17 residues. Germline V CDR1 and CDR2: SGHVS, FNYEAQ. V was pared by 5 bases and J by 0 bases, with 9 bases of the junction left unmatched. CDR3 sequence reads: CASSISGNPSSYNEQFF. The DNA of the CDR3 is TGTGCCAGCAGCATTAGCGGGAACCCTAGCTCCTACAATGAGCAGTTCTTC.

This sequence joins TRBV15 and TRBJ2-2; 12 bases fit TRBD2. CDR1 is LNHNV and CDR2 is YYDKDF in the germline V gene (reference sequence). This CDR3 region has 17 residues. V shed 1 base, J shed 7 bases, and the junction held 7 bases outside the gene matches. The CDR3 sequence: CATSRALAGGAHGELFF. The CDR3 nucleotides are TGTGCCACCAGCAGAGCCCTAGCGGGGGGGGCCCACGGGGAGCTGTTTTTT.

The chain carries TRBV7-2 and TRBJ2-5; D might be TRBD2 (6 bases). Germline V gives CDR1 SGHTA, CDR2 FQGNSA. The CDR3 consists of 15 residues. V was trimmed by 2 bases and J by 2 bases, leaving 12 bases between them. CDR3 loop: CASSLSGQIQETQYF. CDR3 sequence (DNA): TGTGCCAGCAGCTTAAGCGGGCAGATACAAGAGACCCAGTACTTC.

V is TRBV19 and J is TRBJ2-2; D is possibly TRBD2 (6 bases). The CDR3 sequence is 14 residues long. CDR1 is LNHDA and CDR2 is SQIVND in the germline V gene (reference sequence). The V end was cut by 7 bases, the J end by 1 base, with 10 bases between. CDR3 sequence reads: CASTVGGNTGELFF. The CDR3, as DNA: TGTGCCAGTACGGTGGGGGGGAACACCGGGGAGCTGTTTTTT.

The chain carries TRBV30 and TRBJ1-1, with D unresolved. V lost 2 bases and J 0 bases, leaving 7 bases between the germline ends. From germline, CDR1 is GTSNPN and CDR2 SVGIG (reference sequence). The CDR3 is made up of 13 amino acids. The CDR3 loop is CAWSKEMNTEAFF. The DNA for the CDR3 is TGTGCCTGGAGTAAGGAGATGAACACTGAAGCTTTCTTT.

The chain uses TRBV21-1 and TRBJ2-7; TRBD1, the D gene given by the table, was not confirmed from the DNA. TRBV21-1 has pseudogene status. This CDR3 is 15 amino acids long. The CDR3: CASSKALQGADEQYF. DNA for the CDR3: TGTGCCAGCAGCAAAGCGCTCCAGGGGGCAGACGAGCAGTACTTC.

This chain links TRBV27 with TRBJ2-2; 9 bases line up with TRBD1. V shed 2 bases and J 7 bases; nucleotides not matched to a gene: 5. The CDR3 contains 15 residues. Germline V gives CDR1 MNHEY, CDR2 SMNVEV (reference sequence). The CDR3 is CASSLGDRVGGELFF. CDR3 DNA: TGTGCCAGCAGTTTAGGGGACAGGGTAGGCGGGGAGCTGTTTTTT.

This chain uses TRBV5-4 with TRBJ1-2; D remains ambiguous. V lost 4 bases, J lost 2 bases, and 21 bases lay in between. Germline V CDR1 and CDR2: SGHNT, YYREEE (reference sequence). CDR3 length equals 17 residues. Here the CDR3 DNA reads TGTGCCAGCAGCCCCGGACCCTCCCCCTCCCTAAACTATGGCTACACCTTC. It encodes CASSPGPSPSLNYGYTF. The complete variable domain, with remaining parts taken from reference TRBV5-4 and TRBJ1-2, reads ETGVTQSPTHLIKTRGQQVTLRCSSQSGHNTVSWYQQALGQGPQFIFQYYREEENGRGNFPPRFSGLQFPNYSSELNVNALELDDSALYLCASSPGPSPSLNYGYTFGSGTRLTVV.